This T cell receptor beta chain was profiled in a study of metastatic and nonmetastatic thyroid tumors. Study as a whole: Across peripheral blood and tumor or nodule tissue samples taken from malignant and benign thyroid patients, the repertoires were compared with one another.

There are 17 residues in the CDR3. CDR1 is SEHNR and CDR2 is FQNEAQ in the germline V gene (reference sequence). V was pared by 1 base and J by 1 base, with 16 bases between. This clone was picked up many times. Every patient was untreated before thyroid surgery. TCRdb reassembled clones from the PCR reads with MiXCR. The sample has tens of thousands of clones; under 15% are singletons. This rearrangement joins TRBV7-9 to TRBJ2-5; weak D call: TRBD1 (5 bases). The material sequenced was blood. The sequence derives from a female donor with papillary thyroid cancer or a benign thyroid nodule (not recorded which). Some clones in this sample may be carry-over from other donors' samples. The CDR3 DNA is TGTGCCAGCAGCTTAGTTGGGGCCAGTATCTCCCAAGAGACCCAGTACTTC. It specifies CASSLVGASISQETQYF. The entire variable domain, with the rest obtained from reference TRBV7-9 and TRBJ2-5, is as follows: DTGVSQNPRHKITKRGQNVTFRCDPISEHNRLYWYRQTLGQGPEFLTYFQNEAQLEKSRLLSDRFSAERPKGSFSTLEIQRTEQGDSAMYLCASSLVGASISQETQYFGPGTRLLVL.